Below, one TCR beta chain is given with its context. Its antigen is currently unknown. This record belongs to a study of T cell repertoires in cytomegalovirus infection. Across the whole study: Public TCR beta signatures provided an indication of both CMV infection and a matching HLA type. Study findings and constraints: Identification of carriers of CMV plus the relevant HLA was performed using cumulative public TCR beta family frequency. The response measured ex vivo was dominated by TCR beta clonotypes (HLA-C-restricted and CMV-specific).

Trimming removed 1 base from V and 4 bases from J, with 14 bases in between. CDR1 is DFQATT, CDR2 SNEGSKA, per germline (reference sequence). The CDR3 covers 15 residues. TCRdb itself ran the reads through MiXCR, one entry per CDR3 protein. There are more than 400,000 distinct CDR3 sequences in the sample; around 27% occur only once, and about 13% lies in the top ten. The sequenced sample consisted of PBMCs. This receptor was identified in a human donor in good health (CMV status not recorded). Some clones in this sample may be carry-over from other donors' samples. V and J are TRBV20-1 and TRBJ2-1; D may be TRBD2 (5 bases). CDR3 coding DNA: TGCAGTGCTAGAGTCGTCGGGGTAGCATACAATGAGCAGTTCTTC. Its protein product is CSARVVGVAYNEQFF.